This T cell receptor (beta chain) emerged from a study of cytomegalovirus exposure and HLA in healthy donors. This CDR3 has 15 residues. Germline CDR1 and CDR2: MGHRA and YSYEKL. Vbeta (60) and Jbeta (13) primers were used in the PCR. This table comes from immunoSEQ multiplex PCR, and its TCRdb copy is limited to in-frame clones, with some not included. The profile shows 120,000 or so clones, 81% of them singletons. The sample was PBMCs. The rearrangement links TRBV4-1 to TRBJ2-5; D is ambiguous. The DNA end is more similar to TRBJ2-7, so the J call may be wrong. The TCR was taken from a middle-aged woman in good health and CMV-seronegative. The CDR3 reads CASSQVVQTPHEQYF. The CDR3, as DNA: TGCGCCAGCAGCCAAGTGGTCCAGACTCCGCACGAGCAGTACTTC.